The 9 T cell receptor beta chains given below trace back to one sample, sequenced in a study of blood T cell repertoires in COVID-19. The data were produced by immunoSEQ multiplex PCR, yet TCRdb's version contains in-frame clones alone and is incomplete. The sample has 200,000 to 250,000 clones, 80% to 90% seen once. Sample: PBMCs or T cells enriched from blood (not recorded which). Receptor source: a woman aged 50 to 60 who had been exposed to COVID-19.

The chain recombines TRBV27 with TRBJ2-7, with 8 positions matching TRBD1. The CDR3 contains 15 residues. Germline lookup yields CDR1 MNHEY and CDR2 SMNVEV (reference sequence). J was trimmed by 4 bases and V by 5 bases; bases with no gene match: 10. CDR3 in DNA: TGTGCCAGCAGTCTCCGGACAGGGTCTTCGTACGAGCAGTACTTC. Its protein is CASSLRTGSSYEQYF.

This sequence joins TRBV29-1 and TRBJ2-5, with TRBD1 matching over 9 bases. Germline loops: CDR1 SQVTM, CDR2 ANQGSEA. The ends lost 4 bases at V and 2 bases at J; junction bases unmatched: 5. This CDR3 spans 14 amino acids. The CDR3 reads CSVGFGTGQETQYF. The CDR3 DNA reads TGCAGCGTTGGGTTCGGGACAGGGCAAGAGACCCAGTACTTC.

This chain links TRBV6-5 with TRBJ1-1; no firm D call. Trimming removed 7 bases at V and 1 base at J, with 13 bases between. The CDR3 has 14 residues. Per germline, CDR1 MNHEY and CDR2 SVGAGI. The CDR3 nucleotides read TGTGCCAGCACCCGCACCGACTCGAACACTGAAGCTTTCTTT. Residues: CASTRTDSNTEAFF.

The chain has TRBV6-2 or TRBV6-3 and TRBJ1-2; 8 nucleotides agree with TRBD1. V was clipped by 2 bases and J by 4 bases; unmatched bases: 9. Germline V gene lookup returns CDR1 MNHEY and CDR2 SVGEGT. This CDR3 region has 16 residues. CDR3 residues: CASSYTGQVWAYGYTF. As DNA, the CDR3 is TGTGCCAGCAGTTACACGGGACAGGTTTGGGCCTATGGCTACACCTTC.

The chain joins TRBV12-3 or TRBV12-4 to TRBJ1-1; TRBD1 might be the D (6 bases). V was clipped by 7 bases and J by 6 bases, with 15 bases between them. This CDR3 contains 13 residues. The CDR3 is CASTLGGAAEAFF. The CDR3 nucleotides read TGTGCCAGCACCCTAGGGGGGGCGGCTGAAGCTTTCTTT.

The CDR3 bases are TGCGCCAGCAGCTCCAGGGGCGGAAATCTAGGCTACACCTTC. As protein: CASSSRGGNLGYTF. V and J are TRBV5-1 and TRBJ1-2; D might be TRBD1 (6 bases). This CDR3 region has 14 residues. V was cut by 3 bases and J by 8 bases, with 17 bases left in between. Germline lookup yields CDR1 SGHRS and CDR2 YFSETQ. The variable domain in full, completed from reference TRBV5-1 and TRBJ1-2, reads KAGVTQTPRYLIKTRGQQVTLSCSPISGHRSVSWYQQTPGQGLQFLFEYFSETQRNKGNFPGRFSGRQFSNSRSEMNVSTLELGDSALYLCASSSRGGNLGYTFGSGTRLTVV.

In this sample, this clone turned up once. The genes are TRBV3-1 (or the pseudogene TRBV3-2) and TRBJ1-1; TRBD1 matches at 10 bases. The CDR3 extends over 17 amino acids. Germline CDR1 and CDR2: LGHDT and YNNKEL (reference sequence). The V gene end was trimmed by 0 bases and the J gene end by 5 bases; junction bases not matched to a gene: 9. The DNA of the CDR3 is TGTGCCAGCAGCCAAGAATCTATTCGGACAGGGGGAACTGAAGCTTTCTTT. Encoded protein: CASSQESIRTGGTEAFF.

J is TRBJ1-1 and V is TRBV12-3 or TRBV12-4; no reliable D call. V was cut by 3 bases and J by 1 base, with 6 bases left in between. The CDR3 spans 13 residues. CDR3 sequence (DNA): TGTGCCAGCAGTTTTCGTCCGAACACTGAAGCTTTCTTT. Translating gives CASSFRPNTEAFF.

This clone has a handful of counts. This chain connects TRBV5-1 to TRBJ2-5; TRBD1 agrees at 7 bases. The CDR3 has 14 residues. Germline V gene lookup returns CDR1 SGHRS and CDR2 YFSETQ. V was pared by 4 bases and J by 4 bases, with 7 bases of the junction left unmatched. CDR3 loop: CASSPDRNSETQYF. Here the CDR3 DNA reads TGCGCCAGCAGCCCGGACAGGAATTCAGAGACCCAGTACTTC.